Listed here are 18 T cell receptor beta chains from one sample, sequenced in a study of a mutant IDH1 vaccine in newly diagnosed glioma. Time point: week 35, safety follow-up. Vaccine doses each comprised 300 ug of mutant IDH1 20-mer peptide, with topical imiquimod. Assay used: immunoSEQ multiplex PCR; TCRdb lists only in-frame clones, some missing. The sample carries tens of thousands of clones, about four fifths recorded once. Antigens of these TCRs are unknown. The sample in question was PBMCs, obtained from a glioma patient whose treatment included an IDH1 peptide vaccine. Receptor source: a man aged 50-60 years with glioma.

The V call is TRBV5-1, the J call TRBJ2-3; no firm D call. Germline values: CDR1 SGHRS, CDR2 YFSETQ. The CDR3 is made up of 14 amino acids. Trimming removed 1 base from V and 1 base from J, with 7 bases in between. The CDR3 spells CASSLFGGTDTQYF. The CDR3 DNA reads TGCGCCAGCAGCTTGTTTGGAGGCACAGATACGCAGTATTTT.

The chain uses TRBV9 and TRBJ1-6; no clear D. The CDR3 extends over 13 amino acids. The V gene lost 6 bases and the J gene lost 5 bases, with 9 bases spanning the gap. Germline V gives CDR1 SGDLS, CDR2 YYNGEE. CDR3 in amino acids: CASTAGDNSPLHF. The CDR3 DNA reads TGTGCCAGCACGGCGGGAGATAATTCACCCCTCCACTTT.

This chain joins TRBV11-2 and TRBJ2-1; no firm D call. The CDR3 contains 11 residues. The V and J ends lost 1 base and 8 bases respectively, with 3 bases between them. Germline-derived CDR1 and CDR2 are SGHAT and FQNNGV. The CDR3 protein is CASSLADEQFF. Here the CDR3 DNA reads TGTGCCAGCAGCTTAGCGGATGAGCAGTTCTTC.

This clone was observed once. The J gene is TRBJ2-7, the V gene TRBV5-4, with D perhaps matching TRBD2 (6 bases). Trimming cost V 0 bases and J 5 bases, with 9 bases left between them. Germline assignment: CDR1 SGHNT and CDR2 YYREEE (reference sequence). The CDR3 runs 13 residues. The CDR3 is CASSLVGGNEQYF. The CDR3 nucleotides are TGTGCCAGCAGCTTGGTCGGGGGAAACGAGCAGTACTTC.

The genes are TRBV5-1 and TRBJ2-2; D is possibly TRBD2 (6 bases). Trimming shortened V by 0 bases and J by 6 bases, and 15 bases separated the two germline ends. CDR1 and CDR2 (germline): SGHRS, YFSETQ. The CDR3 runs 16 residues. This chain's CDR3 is CASSLVGGSLAGELFF. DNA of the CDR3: TGCGCCAGCAGCTTGGTTGGGGGGTCTCTTGCCGGGGAGCTGTTTTTT.

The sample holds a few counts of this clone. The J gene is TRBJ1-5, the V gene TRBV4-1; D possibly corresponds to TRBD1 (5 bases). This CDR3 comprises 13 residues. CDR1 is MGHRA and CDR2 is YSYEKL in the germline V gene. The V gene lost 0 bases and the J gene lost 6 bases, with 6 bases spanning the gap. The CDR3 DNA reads TGCGCCAGCAGCCAAGATGGGGGTCAGCCCCAGCATTTT. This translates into CASSQDGGQPQHF.

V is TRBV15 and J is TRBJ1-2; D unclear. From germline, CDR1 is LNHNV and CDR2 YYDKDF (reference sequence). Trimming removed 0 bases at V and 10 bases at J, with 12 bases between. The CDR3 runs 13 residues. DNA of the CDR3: TGTGCCACCAGCAGAGAAGTAACGTCGGCCTACACCTTC. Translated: CATSREVTSAYTF.

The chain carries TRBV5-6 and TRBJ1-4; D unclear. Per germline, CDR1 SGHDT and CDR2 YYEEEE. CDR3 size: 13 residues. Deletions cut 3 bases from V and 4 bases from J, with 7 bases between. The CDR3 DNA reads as TGTGCCAGCAGCTCGACCGGTAATGAAAAACTGTTTTTT. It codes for CASSSTGNEKLFF.

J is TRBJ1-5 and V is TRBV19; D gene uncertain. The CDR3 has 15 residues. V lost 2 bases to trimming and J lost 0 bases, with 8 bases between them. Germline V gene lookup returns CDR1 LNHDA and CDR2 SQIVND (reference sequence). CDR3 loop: CASSITTYSNQPQHF. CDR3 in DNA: TGTGCCAGTAGTATAACCACATATAGCAATCAGCCCCAGCATTTT.

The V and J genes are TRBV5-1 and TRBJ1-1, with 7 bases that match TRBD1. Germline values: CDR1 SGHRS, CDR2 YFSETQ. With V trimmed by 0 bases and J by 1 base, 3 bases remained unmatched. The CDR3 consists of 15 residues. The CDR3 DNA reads TGCGCCAGCAGCTTGGGTTGGACAGGGAACACTGAAGCTTTCTTT. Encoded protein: CASSLGWTGNTEAFF.

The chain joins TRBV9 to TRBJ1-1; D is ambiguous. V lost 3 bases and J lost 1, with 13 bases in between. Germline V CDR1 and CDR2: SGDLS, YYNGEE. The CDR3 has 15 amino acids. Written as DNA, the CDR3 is TGTGCCAGCAGCGCTATCCCTACAAGGAACACTGAAGCTTTCTTT. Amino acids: CASSAIPTRNTEAFF. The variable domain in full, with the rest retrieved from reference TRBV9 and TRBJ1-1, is DSGVTQTPKHLITATGQRVTLRCSPRSGDLSVYWYQQSLDQGLQFLIQYYNGEERAKGNILERFSAQQFPDLHSELNLSSLELGDSALYFCASSAIPTRNTEAFFGQGTRLTVV.

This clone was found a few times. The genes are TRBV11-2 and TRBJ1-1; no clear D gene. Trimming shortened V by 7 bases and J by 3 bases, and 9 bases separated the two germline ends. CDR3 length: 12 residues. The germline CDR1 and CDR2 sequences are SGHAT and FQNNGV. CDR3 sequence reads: CASTSDYTEAFF. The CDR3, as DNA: TGTGCCAGCACCTCGGACTACACTGAAGCTTTCTTT.

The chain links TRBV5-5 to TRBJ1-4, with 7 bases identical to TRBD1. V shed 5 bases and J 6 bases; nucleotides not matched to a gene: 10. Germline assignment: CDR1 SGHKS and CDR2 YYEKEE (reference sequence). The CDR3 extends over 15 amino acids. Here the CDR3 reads CASRQAGQHYEKLFF. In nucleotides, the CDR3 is TGTGCCAGCAGGCAGGCGGGACAGCATTATGAAAAACTGTTTTTT. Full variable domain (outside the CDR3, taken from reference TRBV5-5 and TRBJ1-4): DAGVTQSPTHLIKTRGQQVTLRCSPISGHKSVSWYQQVLGQGPQFIFQYYEKEERGRGNFPDRFSARQFPNYSSELNVNALLLGDSALYLCASRQAGQHYEKLFFGSGTQLSVL.

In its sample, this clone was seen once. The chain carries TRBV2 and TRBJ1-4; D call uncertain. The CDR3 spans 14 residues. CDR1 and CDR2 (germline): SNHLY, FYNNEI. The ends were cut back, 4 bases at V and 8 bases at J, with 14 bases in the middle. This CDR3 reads CASSGPGLGEKLFF. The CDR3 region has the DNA TGTGCCAGCAGTGGACCGGGCCTGGGGGAAAAACTGTTTTTT. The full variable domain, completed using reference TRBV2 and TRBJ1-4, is EPEVTQTPSHQVTQMGQEVILRCVPISNHLYFYWYRQILGQKVEFLVSFYNNEISEKSEIFDDQFSVERPDGSNFTLKIRSTKLEDSAMYFCASSGPGLGEKLFFGSGTQLSVL.

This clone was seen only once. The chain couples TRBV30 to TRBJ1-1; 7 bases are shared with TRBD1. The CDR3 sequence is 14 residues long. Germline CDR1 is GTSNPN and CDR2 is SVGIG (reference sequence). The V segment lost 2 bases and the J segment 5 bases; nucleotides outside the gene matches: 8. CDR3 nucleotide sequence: TGTGCCTGGAGTCTGACAGGGAGAGGGACTGAAGCTTTCTTT. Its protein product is CAWSLTGRGTEAFF.

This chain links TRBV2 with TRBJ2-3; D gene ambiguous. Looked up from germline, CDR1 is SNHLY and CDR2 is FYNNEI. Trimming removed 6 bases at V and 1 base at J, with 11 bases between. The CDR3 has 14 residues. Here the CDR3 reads CASRGDGGTDTQYF. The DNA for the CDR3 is TGTGCCAGCAGGGGTGATGGCGGCACAGATACGCAGTATTTT.

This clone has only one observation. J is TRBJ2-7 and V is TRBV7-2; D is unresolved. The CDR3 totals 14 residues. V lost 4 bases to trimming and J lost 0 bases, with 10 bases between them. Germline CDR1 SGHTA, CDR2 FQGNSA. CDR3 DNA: TGTGCCAGCAGCTCTGGACGGCCCTCCTACGAGCAGTACTTC. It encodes CASSSGRPSYEQYF.

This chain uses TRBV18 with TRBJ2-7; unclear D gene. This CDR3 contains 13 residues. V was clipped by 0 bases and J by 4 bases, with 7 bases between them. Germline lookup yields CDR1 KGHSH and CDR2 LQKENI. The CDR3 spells CASSPPQEYEQYF. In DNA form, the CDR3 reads TGTGCCAGCTCACCACCGCAGGAGTACGAGCAGTACTTC.